These 8 T cell receptor beta chains were sequenced from one sample in a study of T-cell reconstitution after alpha-beta-depleted transplantation in children. Unique molecular identifiers tagged the TCRbeta library. One entry per CDR3 protein, called by TCRdb with MiXCR from the PCR reads. The sample lists around 100,000 distinct CDR3 sequences, about a tenth seen once, with under 40% in the top ten. Sample: PBMCs, taken before TCRalphabeta/CD19-depleted stem cell transplant. All receptors derive from a boy aged 2 to 9 with acute lymphoblastic leukemia, due to receive a stem cell transplant.

Many counts were recorded for this clonotype. The rearrangement joins TRBV6-5 to TRBJ1-1, with D maybe TRBD1 (6 bases). This CDR3 is 13 amino acids long. Trimming left V 5 bases short and J 2 bases short, with 9 bases between. The germline gives CDR1 MNHEY, CDR2 SVGAGI. The CDR3 DNA reads as TGTGCCAGCAGTCCCAGGGGTAACACTGAAGCTTTCTTT. Translation gives CASSPRGNTEAFF.

In this sample, this clonotype turned up many times. The chain joins TRBV6-1 to TRBJ2-2; the D gene is possibly TRBD1 (6 bases). Germline V gene sequence: CDR1 MNHNS, CDR2 SASEGT. The CDR3 runs to 16 residues. Trimming pared 6 bases from V and 0 bases from J, leaving 14 bases between. CDR3 region: CASSQQGTANTGELFF. CDR3 DNA sequence: TGTGCCAGCAGCCAACAGGGCACCGCGAACACCGGGGAGCTGTTTTTT.

The rearrangement links TRBV2 to TRBJ1-1, with D perhaps TRBD1 (6 bases). The V gene lost 6 bases and the J gene lost 6 bases, with 11 bases spanning the gap. Germline values: CDR1 SNHLY, CDR2 FYNNEI. The CDR3 has 12 amino acids. The DNA of the CDR3 is TGTGCCAGCAGGCCCAGGGGTGCTGAAGCTTTCTTT. It specifies CASRPRGAEAFF.

This clonotype has more than one count but fewer than ten. The chain couples TRBV5-5 to TRBJ1-2; TRBD1 aligns across 8 bases. This CDR3 contains 14 residues. After removal of 2 bases from V and 8 bases from J, the junction contained 8 bases not matched to a gene. Germline CDR1 reads SGHKS; CDR2 reads YYEKEE (reference sequence). CDR3 loop: CASSFDRGVIGYTF. The CDR3 coding sequence is TGTGCCAGCAGCTTTGACAGGGGAGTGATCGGCTACACCTTC.

This sequence joins TRBV7-9 and TRBJ1-3, with TRBD1 as a possible D gene (5 bases). V was trimmed by 3 bases and J by 8 bases, leaving 8 bases between them. This CDR3 has 12 residues. Per germline, CDR1 SEHNR and CDR2 FQNEAQ (reference sequence). The CDR3 loop reads CASSFGADTIYF. The DNA of the CDR3 is TGTGCCAGCAGCTTTGGGGCGGACACCATATATTTT.

This clonotype appeared many times. The chain couples TRBV6-6 to TRBJ2-7, with 10 bases that match TRBD1. Losses at the gene ends were 7 bases for V and 2 bases for J; bases not matched to a gene: 2. The germline CDR1 and CDR2 sequences are MNHNY and SVGAGI (reference sequence). The CDR3 contains 13 residues. The CDR3 coding sequence is TGTGCCAGCACTGACAGGGGGCCCTACGAGCAGTACTTC. It codes for CASTDRGPYEQYF.

This clonotype was picked up a small number of times. The rearrangement links TRBV10-1 to TRBJ2-5; D unresolved. CDR3 length: 18 amino acids. Germline CDR1 is WNHNN and CDR2 is SYGVQD (reference sequence). V dropped 2 bases and J dropped 4 bases, with 23 bases sitting between them. CDR3 bases: TGCGCCAGCAGTGAGCGAATCCGCACGCCCCCGACGGGAGAGACCCAGTACTTC. Translation: CASSERIRTPPTGETQYF.

This clonotype occurred a few times. J is TRBJ1-4 and V is TRBV5-6, with D tentatively TRBD1 (6 bases). Germline V lookup: CDR1 SGHDT, CDR2 YYEEEE. V lost 0 bases and J 0 bases, leaving 15 bases between the germline ends. CDR3 length: 18 amino acids. CDR3 amino acids: CASSLGPGHSSTNEKLFF. As DNA, the CDR3 is TGTGCCAGCAGCTTGGGCCCGGGACACTCCTCAACTAATGAAAAACTGTTTTTT.